Presented here are 7 T cell receptor beta chains from one specimen sequenced in a study of Graves' ophthalmopathy and Graves' hyperthyroidism. TCR beta CDR3 regions were amplified from RNA transcripts. After a first-round RT-PCR with HTBI primers, a second-round multiplex PCR was run. TCRdb called the multiplex PCR reads again in MiXCR, with one record for every CDR3 protein. This sample yields roughly 610,000 distinct CDR3 sequences, of which approximately 22% are seen a single time; around 6.5% belongs to the top ten. Sample: peripheral blood. The receptors were sampled from a woman aged 18-35 years with stable Graves' hyperthyroidism. Some clones in this sample may be carry-over from other donors' samples.

Of note for this clonotype: One end of the junction varies from germline; a read error may be responsible. The J gene is TRBJ2-5, the V gene TRBV7-8, with 10 positions matching TRBD2. This CDR3 region has 16 residues. Germline V gene lookup returns CDR1 SGHVS and CDR2 FQNEAQ. CDR3 nucleotides: TGTGCCAGCAGCGCCTCCGGGACTAGCGACCAAGAGACCAAGTACTTC. Its protein product is CASSASGTSDQETKYF.

The J gene is TRBJ2-2, the V gene TRBV2, with a weak D call TRBD1 (6 bases). This CDR3 has 14 residues. From germline, CDR1 is SNHLY and CDR2 FYNNEI. Trimming removed 7 bases from V and 6 bases from J, with 15 bases in between. CDR3 DNA sequence: TGTGCCAGCATTGGAGTAACAGGGCCCGGGGAGCTGTTTTTT. It yields the protein CASIGVTGPGELFF.

This clonotype was observed a few times. V usage is TRBV12-3 or TRBV12-4 and J usage is TRBJ1-5; TRBD1 aligns across 8 bases. The CDR3 covers 14 residues. J was trimmed by 4 bases and V by 7 bases; bases with no gene match: 6. The CDR3, as DNA: TGTGCCAGCACGACAGGGGTAGTTAATCAGCCCCAGCATTTT. Translation gives CASTTGVVNQPQHF.

The chain combines TRBV12-3 or TRBV12-4 with TRBJ1-2; TRBD1 aligns across 7 bases. The CDR3 is 13 residues long. Trimming cost V 6 bases and J 8 bases; bases outside gene matches: 9. The CDR3 here is CASRETGRGGYTF. In nucleotides, the CDR3 is TGTGCCAGCAGGGAGACAGGGCGAGGAGGCTACACCTTC.

This chain uses TRBV12-3 or TRBV12-4 with TRBJ1-1, with TRBD1 matching 9 bases. With 5 bases clipped from V and 3 bases from J, the junction kept 4 bases outside the gene matches. The CDR3 is 14 amino acids. The CDR3 region has the DNA TGTGCCAGCAGTCGGGACAGGGTAGACACTGAAGCTTTCTTT. As protein: CASSRDRVDTEAFF.

V usage is TRBV5-1 and J usage is TRBJ1-6; 7 bases agree with TRBD1. After removal of 4 bases from V and 7 bases from J, the junction contained 11 bases not matched to a gene. Germline V gene sequence: CDR1 SGHRS, CDR2 YFSETQ. The CDR3 is 16 residues long. CDR3 loop: CASSPGGSRDNSPLHF. CDR3 DNA: TGCGCCAGCAGCCCAGGGGGTTCACGTGACAATTCACCCCTCCACTTT.

This clonotype has ten or more counts. The V call is TRBV12-3 or TRBV12-4, the J call TRBJ2-7, with D unresolved. V lost 2 bases and J 1 base, leaving 6 bases between the germline ends. The CDR3 runs 13 residues. The CDR3 protein is CASSLSVSYEQYF. DNA of the CDR3: TGTGCCAGCAGTTTAAGTGTTTCCTACGAGCAGTACTTC.